This TCR beta chain was recorded in a study of chemoradiotherapy in HPV16-positive cancers. Findings of the study overall: During treatment, candidate HPV-specific clones and E7-related motifs expanded in tumor.

Clones were read by immunoSEQ multiplex PCR, and TCRdb kept only the in-frame ones, dropping some. The table has some 10,000 clones, 70% seen once. As to this clone: Its antigen is currently unknown.

In germline, CDR1 is MDHEN, CDR2 SYDVKM. V lost 6 bases and J 1 base, leaving 18 bases between the germline ends. This CDR3 is built from 16 residues. Repertoires were sampled repeatedly during chemoradiotherapy. The chain has TRBV28 and TRBJ1-1; a weak D match, TRBD1 (6 bases). The TCR was taken from a human donor with HPV-associated anogenital cancer. This specimen consisted of tumor tissue, obtained from a patient who underwent chemoradiotherapy. The CDR3 region has the DNA TGTGCCAGCAGCACACTGGGGGGGGGCAAGAACACTGAAGCTTTCTTT. Its translation: CASSTLGGGKNTEAFF.